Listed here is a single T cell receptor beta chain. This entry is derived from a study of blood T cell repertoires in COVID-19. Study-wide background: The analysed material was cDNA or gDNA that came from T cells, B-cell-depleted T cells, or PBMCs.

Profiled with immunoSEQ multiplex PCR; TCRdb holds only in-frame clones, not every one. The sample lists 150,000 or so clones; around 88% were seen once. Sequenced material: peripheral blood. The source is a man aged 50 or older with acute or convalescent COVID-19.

CDR3 DNA: TGTGCCAGCTCCACGGGGGGCTTCTATGGCTACACCTTC. It specifies CASSTGGFYGYTF. The chain combines TRBV18 with TRBJ1-2; the D gene is possibly TRBD1 (6 bases). Trimming removed 6 bases from V and 4 bases from J, with 12 bases in between. CDR3 size: 13 residues. Germline CDR1 is KGHSH and CDR2 is LQKENI.